These 23 T cell receptor beta chains share one sample of origin, sequenced in a study of CD8 T cells in ankylosing spondylitis. These receptors are not linked to any known antigen. Study results and limitations: Several highly homologous variants made up a TCR beta motif that seemed to typify ankylosing spondylitis blood.

TCRdb passed the 5' RACE reads through MiXCR, listing each CDR3 protein once. This sample yields 750,000 to 850,000 distinct CDR3 sequences, of which approximately 12% are seen a single time; less than 0.65% belongs to the top ten. Specimen: blood, either unsorted or a sorted T cell fraction (not recorded which). These receptors all stem from a male donor with ankylosing spondylitis.

The chain carries TRBV18 and TRBJ1-2; 7 bases are a match to TRBD1. CDR1 and CDR2 from the germline V gene are KGHSH and LQKENI. The V and J ends lost 3 bases and 3 bases, in that order; junction bases with no gene match: 7. CDR3 size: 15 residues. In DNA form, the CDR3 reads TGTGCCAGCTCACCCCGGGACAGCAACGACTATGGCTACACCTTC. It encodes CASSPRDSNDYGYTF.

Only a few counts were recorded for this clonotype. CDR3 amino acids: CASTHRTVLGNTIYF. Written as DNA, the CDR3 is TGTGCCAGCACCCATCGGACAGTCTTGGGAAACACCATATATTTT. This sequence joins TRBV12-3 or TRBV12-4 and TRBJ1-3; D is possibly TRBD1 (6 bases). This CDR3 is built from 15 residues. Trimming shortened V by 7 bases and J by 4 bases, and 17 bases separated the two germline ends.

Only a few counts were recorded for this clonotype. The junction departs from the called germline gene at one end, perhaps through a read error. The gene calls are TRBV11-3 and TRBJ2-1; 8 bases match TRBD1. Germline V gene sequence: CDR1 SGHNT, CDR2 YENEEA. CDR3 length: 15 residues. CDR3 sequence reads: CASSVQGAVYDEQFF. The CDR3 DNA reads as TGTGCCAGCAGCGTTCAGGGGGCGGTCTACGATGAGCAGTTCTTC.

V gene TRBV5-6 combines with J gene TRBJ1-2; 10 bases agree with TRBD1. Trimming cost V 7 bases and J 4 bases; bases outside gene matches: 4. Germline assignment: CDR1 SGHDT and CDR2 YYEEEE. The CDR3 totals 13 residues. CDR3: CASVRTGGYGYTF. The CDR3 DNA reads as TGTGCCAGCGTCAGGACAGGGGGCTATGGCTACACCTTC.

This clonotype occurred a few times. The rearrangement uses TRBV7-9 and TRBJ2-3; D perhaps matches TRBD1 (6 bases). Germline V gene lookup returns CDR1 SEHNR and CDR2 FQNEAQ (reference sequence). This CDR3 is 17 amino acids long. Trimming left V 1 base short and J 2 bases short, with 16 bases between. CDR3 nucleotides: TGTGCCAGCAGCTTAGGACAGGCCCCTGGATACACAGATACGCAGTATTTT. Translation: CASSLGQAPGYTDTQYF.

This clonotype appeared a few times. Written as DNA, the CDR3 is TGTGCCAGCAGTTACTCGATTTGGACAGGGTCCTACGAGCAGTACTTC. This codes for CASSYSIWTGSYEQYF. This rearrangement joins TRBV6-5 to TRBJ2-7; 8 bases agree with TRBD1. V dropped 0 bases and J dropped 1; count of bases not matched to a gene: 5. CDR1 MNHEY and CDR2 SVGAGI come from the germline V gene. The CDR3 totals 16 residues.

This clonotype was seen a handful of times. The V gene is TRBV7-2, the J gene TRBJ1-1, with D perhaps matching TRBD1 (5 bases). V was shortened by 1 base and J by 4 bases, with 10 bases between the two germline ends. The CDR3 length is 14 residues. Germline values: CDR1 SGHTA, CDR2 FQGNSA. The CDR3 loop is CASSLGGVVTEAFF. In nucleotides, the CDR3 is TGTGCCAGCAGCTTAGGGGGCGTAGTCACTGAAGCTTTCTTT.

The rearrangement uses TRBV10-3 and TRBJ1-3; unclear D gene. The CDR3 is 12 residues long. The ends were cut back, 8 bases at V and 1 base at J, with 6 bases in the middle. In germline, CDR1 is ENHRY, CDR2 SYGVKD. The CDR3 coding sequence is TGTGCCATCCGGAGTTCTGGAAACACCATATATTTT. Translated: CAIRSSGNTIYF.

In its sample, this clonotype was seen a few times. V gene TRBV7-2 combines with J gene TRBJ2-7; D is possibly TRBD2 (5 bases). The CDR3 length is 12 residues. The germline V gene encodes CDR1 SGHTA and CDR2 FQGNSA. Written as DNA, the CDR3 is TGTGTGTCCGGGAATAGTTTCTACGAGCAGTACTTC. Its protein is CVSGNSFYEQYF.

The chain employs TRBV12-3 or TRBV12-4 and TRBJ1-3; 7 bases are shared with TRBD1. The CDR3 loop spans 14 amino acids. V gave up 6 bases and J gave up 4 bases; unmatched junction bases: 6. In DNA, the CDR3 is TGTGCCAGCAGACCCGGGACAGAAGGAAACACCATATATTTT. Encoded protein: CASRPGTEGNTIYF.

This clonotype was observed a few times. This chain joins TRBV24-1 and TRBJ2-4; maybe TRBD1 (6 bases). This CDR3 has 15 amino acids. Trimming took 9 bases from V and 1 from J, leaving 15 bases between them. Germline assignment: CDR1 KGHDR and CDR2 SFDVKD. The CDR3 DNA reads TGTGCCACCGAGGAAACAGGGTTGGCCAAAAACATTCAGTACTTC. It specifies CATEETGLAKNIQYF.

There are many counts of this clonotype. The rearrangement links TRBV10-3 to TRBJ1-2; 7 nucleotides align to TRBD1. CDR1 ENHRY and CDR2 SYGVKD come from the germline V gene. With 2 bases clipped from V and 1 base from J, the junction kept 1 base outside the gene matches. This CDR3 contains 14 residues. CDR3: CAISEQGGNYGYTF. In DNA form, the CDR3 reads TGTGCCATCAGTGAGCAGGGGGGTAACTATGGCTACACCTTC.

This clonotype was observed a handful of times. The gene calls are TRBV6-5 and TRBJ1-1; D is unresolved. CDR3 length: 13 residues. V was shortened by 6 bases and J by 11 bases, with 19 bases between the two germline ends. Germline CDR1 reads MNHEY; CDR2 reads SVGAGI. CDR3 sequence reads: CASRYPVGSRAFF. CDR3 coding DNA: TGTGCCAGCAGATACCCAGTAGGGAGTCGGGCTTTCTTT.

There are a few counts of this clonotype. The V call is TRBV20-1, the J call TRBJ1-3, with D maybe TRBD1 (6 bases). The CDR3 has 13 residues. Germline assignment: CDR1 DFQATT and CDR2 SNEGSKA (reference sequence). Trimming pared 5 bases from V and 3 bases from J, leaving 11 bases between. CDR3 sequence reads: CSALRGGGNTIYF. As DNA, the CDR3 is TGCAGTGCTTTACGAGGGGGTGGAAACACCATATATTTT.

This clonotype has ten or more counts. The rearrangement uses TRBV11-3 and TRBJ2-3; the match to TRBD2 covers 13 bases. This CDR3 has 17 amino acids. Trimming at V came to 5 bases and at J to 3 bases, leaving 8 bases not matched to a gene. CDR1 is SGHNT and CDR2 is YENEEA in the germline V gene. CDR3: CASSPGTSGMGTDTQYF. The CDR3 bases are TGTGCCAGCAGCCCAGGGACTAGCGGGATGGGAACAGATACGCAGTATTTT.

The chain links TRBV7-2 to TRBJ2-1; D possibly corresponds to TRBD2 (5 bases). Trimming cost V 1 base and J 1 base, with 8 bases left between them. Per germline, CDR1 SGHTA and CDR2 FQGNSA. This CDR3 comprises 15 residues. The CDR3 protein is CASSLDGKSYNEQFF. The CDR3 DNA reads TGTGCCAGCAGCTTAGACGGGAAGTCCTACAATGAGCAGTTCTTC.

This clonotype has more than one count but fewer than ten. The V call is TRBV20-1, the J call TRBJ1-6, with 7 positions matching TRBD1. Germline CDR1 DFQATT, CDR2 SNEGSKA (reference sequence). Trimming at V came to 1 base and at J to 8 bases, leaving 11 bases not matched to a gene. The CDR3 length is 16 residues. The CDR3 DNA reads TGCAGTGCTAGAGCAGCGACAGGGATTTTAGATTCACCCCTCCACTTT. Its protein is CSARAATGILDSPLHF.

This clonotype was recorded a few times. The chain links TRBV3-1 to TRBJ1-6; D unclear. Germline V lookup: CDR1 LGHDT, CDR2 YNNKEL (reference sequence). CDR3 length: 14 residues. V lost 3 bases and J lost 5, with 8 bases in between. CDR3 sequence: CASSHIRDNSPLHF. The CDR3 DNA is TGTGCCAGCAGCCATATACGAGATAATTCACCCCTCCACTTT.

The chain combines TRBV12-3 or TRBV12-4 with TRBJ2-7; D could derive from TRBD1 or TRBD2 (5 bases each). CDR3 size: 14 residues. V shed 7 bases and J shed 1 base, with 14 bases lying between them. CDR3: CASTQGAQSYEQYF. The CDR3, as DNA: TGTGCCAGCACCCAGGGAGCCCAATCCTACGAGCAGTACTTC.

This sequence joins TRBV20-1 and TRBJ2-3; 7 bases map to TRBD2. The V gene's germline CDR1 is DFQATT and CDR2 SNEGSKA (reference sequence). The junction had 10 bases not matched to a gene; V was cut back by 5 bases and J by 5 bases. This CDR3 comprises 14 residues. The CDR3 DNA sequence: TGCAGTGCTCCCCAGCGGGAAGGTGGAGATACGCAGTATTTT. It specifies CSAPQREGGDTQYF.

In its sample, this clonotype was seen once. V usage is TRBV7-2 and J usage is TRBJ2-1; D may be TRBD2 (6 bases). The CDR3 sequence is 13 residues long. V lost 5 bases, J lost 6 bases, and 11 bases lay in between. The germline gives CDR1 SGHTA, CDR2 FQGNSA. The DNA for the CDR3 is TGTGCCAGCAGCCGACGGGGAGGCAATGAGCAGTTCTTC. Protein: CASSRRGGNEQFF. The full variable domain, with the rest looked up from reference TRBV7-2 and TRBJ2-1, is GAGVSQSPSNKVTEKGKDVELRCDPISGHTALYWYRQSLGQGLEFLIYFQGNSAPDKSGLPSDRFSAERTGGSVSTLTIQRTQQEDSAVYLCASSRRGGNEQFFGPGTRLTVL.

This clonotype was picked up many times. The V and J genes are TRBV24-1 and TRBJ1-5; D uncertain. Germline V lookup: CDR1 KGHDR, CDR2 SFDVKD. This CDR3 has 13 amino acids. The V end lost 4 bases, the J end lost 4 bases, and 7 bases lay between the germline ends. This chain's CDR3 is CATSEDGNQPQHF. The CDR3 DNA reads as TGTGCCACCAGTGAGGACGGTAATCAGCCCCAGCATTTT.

This clonotype was seen ten or more times. The V and J genes are TRBV5-1 and TRBJ1-1; D gene ambiguous. V was pared by 2 bases and J by 1 base, with 6 bases between. The CDR3 sequence is 13 residues long. Germline loops: CDR1 SGHRS, CDR2 YFSETQ. In nucleotides, the CDR3 is TGCGCCAGCAGCTTCGACAAGAACACTGAAGCTTTCTTT. It translates to CASSFDKNTEAFF.